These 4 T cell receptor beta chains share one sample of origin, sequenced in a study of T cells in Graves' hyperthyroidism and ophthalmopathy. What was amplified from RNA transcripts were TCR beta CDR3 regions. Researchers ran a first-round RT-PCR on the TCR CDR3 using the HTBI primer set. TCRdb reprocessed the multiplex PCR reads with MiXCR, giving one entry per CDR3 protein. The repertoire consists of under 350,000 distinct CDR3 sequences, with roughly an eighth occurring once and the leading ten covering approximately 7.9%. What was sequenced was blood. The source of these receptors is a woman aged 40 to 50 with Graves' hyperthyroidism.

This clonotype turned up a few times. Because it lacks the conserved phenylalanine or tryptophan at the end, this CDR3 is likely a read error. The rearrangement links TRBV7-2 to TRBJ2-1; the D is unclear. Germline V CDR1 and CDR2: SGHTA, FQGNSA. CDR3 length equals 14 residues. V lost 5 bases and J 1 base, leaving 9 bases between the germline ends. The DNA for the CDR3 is TGTGCCAGCAGCCAGAGTGGATCCTACAATGAGCAGTTCCTC. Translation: CASSQSGSYNEQFL.

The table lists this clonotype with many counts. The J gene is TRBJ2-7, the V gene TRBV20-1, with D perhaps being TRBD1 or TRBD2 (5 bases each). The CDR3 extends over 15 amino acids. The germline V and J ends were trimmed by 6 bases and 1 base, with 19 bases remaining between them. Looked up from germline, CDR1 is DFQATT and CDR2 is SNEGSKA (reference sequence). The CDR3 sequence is CSASPPGRRSYEQYF. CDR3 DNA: TGCAGTGCCAGCCCACCGGGACGAAGGTCCTACGAGCAGTACTTC.

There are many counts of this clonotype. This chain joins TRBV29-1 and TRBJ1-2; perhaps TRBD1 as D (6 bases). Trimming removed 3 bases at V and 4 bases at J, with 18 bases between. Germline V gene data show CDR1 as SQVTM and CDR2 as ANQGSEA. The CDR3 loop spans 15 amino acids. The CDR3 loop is CSVDLQGKGGYGYTF. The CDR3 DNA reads TGCAGCGTTGACCTACAGGGAAAGGGGGGCTATGGCTACACCTTC.

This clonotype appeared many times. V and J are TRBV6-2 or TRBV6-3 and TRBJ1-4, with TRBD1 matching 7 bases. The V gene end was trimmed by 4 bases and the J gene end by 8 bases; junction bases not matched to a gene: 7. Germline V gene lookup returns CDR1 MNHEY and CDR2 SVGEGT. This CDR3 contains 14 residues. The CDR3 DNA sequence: TGTGCCAGCAGTTCCGGGACAGCGGAGGAAAAACTGTTTTTT. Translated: CASSSGTAEEKLFF.